Shown below are 21 T cell receptor beta chains from a single sample sequenced in a study of T-cell reconstitution after alpha-beta-depleted transplantation in children. Unique molecular identifiers were incorporated into the prepared TCRbeta library. MiXCR, run by TCRdb on the PCR reads, gives a single entry per CDR3 protein. The data show around 360,000 distinct CDR3 sequences, with approximately 10% seen just once and 2% to 3% held by the top ten. Sequenced material: PBMCs from the stem cell graft donor, taken from the stem cell graft. The receptors stem from a human donor who donated a stem cell graft to a child with acute lymphoblastic leukemia.

The rearrangement links TRBV6-2 or TRBV6-3 to TRBJ2-7; D is unclear. The V end lost 0 bases, the J end lost 3 bases, and 12 bases lay between the germline ends. CDR1 and CDR2 (germline): MNHEY, SVGEGT. The CDR3 is 15 residues long. CDR3 region: CASSYSPDHYYEQYF. CDR3 DNA: TGTGCCAGCAGTTACTCGCCAGACCACTACTACGAGCAGTACTTC.

The chain carries TRBV6-5 and TRBJ1-4; no definite D call. This CDR3 has 12 amino acids. V lost 5 bases, J lost 8 bases, and 9 bases lay in between. Germline V gene sequence: CDR1 MNHEY, CDR2 SVGAGI. CDR3 DNA: TGTGCCAGCAGTGTACTGGGGGAAAAACTGTTTTTT. This gives the protein CASSVLGEKLFF.

At least ten counts were recorded for this clonotype. The chain recombines TRBV28 with TRBJ2-4; maybe TRBD1 (5 bases). Germline assignment: CDR1 MDHEN and CDR2 SYDVKM. The V end was cut by 4 bases, the J end by 6 bases, with 13 bases between. The CDR3 has 14 amino acids. The CDR3 sequence is CASSWAGYTNIQYF. The CDR3 nucleotides are TGTGCCAGCAGTTGGGCAGGGTACACAAACATTCAGTACTTC. The complete variable domain, with remaining parts taken from reference TRBV28 and TRBJ2-4, reads DVKVTQSSRYLVKRTGEKVFLECVQDMDHENMFWYRQDPGLGLRLIYFSYDVKMKEKGDIPEGYSVSREKKERFSLILESASTNQTSMYLCASSWAGYTNIQYFGAGTRLSVL.

At least ten counts were recorded for this clonotype. The J gene is TRBJ2-3, the V gene TRBV4-1, with D hard to call. The CDR3 is 13 amino acids. V gave up 0 bases and J gave up 8 bases, with 9 bases separating them. Germline V gives CDR1 MGHRA, CDR2 YSYEKL. In DNA, the CDR3 is TGCGCCAGCAGCCAAGATTTGCGCGGTACGCAGTATTTT. Translating gives CASSQDLRGTQYF.

The CDR3 region is CASRGGLVTEAFF. The CDR3 nucleotides read TGTGCTTCCCGGGGGGGGCTAGTCACTGAAGCTTTCTTT. J is TRBJ1-1 and V is TRBV3-1; D might be TRBD1 (6 bases). Germline V gene data show CDR1 as LGHDT and CDR2 as YNNKEL (reference sequence). The CDR3 has 13 amino acids. The complete variable domain, with remaining parts taken from reference TRBV3-1 and TRBJ1-1, reads DTAVSQTPKYLVTQMGNDKSIKCEQNLGHDTMYWYKQDSKKFLKIMFSYNNKELIINETVPNRFSPKSPDKAHLNLHINSLELGDSAVYFCASRGGLVTEAFFGQGTRLTVV.

This clonotype was counted only a few times. J is TRBJ2-5 and V is TRBV24-1; TRBD1 might be the D (6 bases). V shed 4 bases and J shed 7 bases, with 9 bases lying between them. The CDR3 length is 12 residues. CDR1 is KGHDR, CDR2 SFDVKD, per germline. CDR3 DNA: TGTGCCACCAGTGAACAAGGGGGGACCCAGTACTTC. It is translated as CATSEQGGTQYF.

This clonotype was picked up a small number of times. This sequence joins TRBV6-1 and TRBJ1-1; D gene unclear. Germline values: CDR1 MNHNS, CDR2 SASEGT. The CDR3 spans 14 residues. V was clipped by 6 bases and J by 1 base, with 12 bases between them. This CDR3 reads CASRERVGNTEAFF. The CDR3 coding sequence is TGTGCCAGCAGGGAAAGGGTGGGGAACACTGAAGCTTTCTTT.

The chain is built from TRBV5-1 and TRBJ1-4, with D tentatively TRBD1 (6 bases). This CDR3 region has 15 residues. Germline loops: CDR1 SGHRS, CDR2 YFSETQ. Trimming stripped 4 bases from V and 8 bases from J, with 18 bases between. The DNA of the CDR3 is TGCGCCAGCAGCCGCCTACCGGGACAATCGGAAAAACTGTTTTTT. Its translation is CASSRLPGQSEKLFF.

Turning to this clonotype: This likely comes from a read error, as the CDR3 has no conserved phenylalanine or tryptophan at its end. The genes are TRBV4-1 and TRBJ2-3, with 10 bases that match TRBD2. Germline-derived CDR1 and CDR2 are MGHRA and YSYEKL. V was clipped by 8 bases and J by 4 bases; unmatched bases: 6. The CDR3 runs to 14 residues. The CDR3 DNA sequence: TGCGCCAGCCAACTAGCGGGGTCCGCAGATACGCAGTATTTA. It translates to CASQLAGSADTQYL.

The chain employs TRBV20-1 and TRBJ1-1, with D perhaps matching TRBD1 (5 bases). CDR3 length: 11 residues. The germline gives CDR1 DFQATT, CDR2 SNEGSKA (reference sequence). The V and J ends lost 3 bases and 6 bases respectively, with 8 bases between them. The CDR3, as DNA: TGCAGTGCTAGTTGGGGCCCTGAAGCTTTCTTT. Translation gives CSASWGPEAFF.

This clonotype was counted a few times. The chain links TRBV7-9 to TRBJ2-1; 8 bases match TRBD2. The V gene end was trimmed by 2 bases and the J gene end by 7 bases; junction bases not matched to a gene: 10. Per the germline V gene, CDR1 is SEHNR and CDR2 is FQNEAQ (reference sequence). The CDR3 loop spans 16 amino acids. The CDR3 DNA follows: TGTGCCAGCAGCTTACTGGTCAGCGGGAGTGCAAATGAGCAGTTCTTC. This codes for CASSLLVSGSANEQFF.

Only a few counts were recorded for this clonotype. The chain is built from TRBV5-1 and TRBJ2-7, with D uncertain. CDR1 and CDR2 from the germline V gene are SGHRS and YFSETQ. The CDR3 loop spans 16 amino acids. Trimming shortened V by 4 bases and J by 3 bases, and 20 bases separated the two germline ends. CDR3 region: CASSKDHETVRYEQYF. Here the CDR3 DNA reads TGCGCCAGCAGCAAAGATCACGAAACCGTCCGCTACGAGCAGTACTTC.

The chain combines TRBV5-1 with TRBJ2-2, with 14 bases fitting TRBD2. Unmatched junction bases numbered 7, after V lost 6 bases and J lost 0 bases. From germline, CDR1 is SGHRS and CDR2 YFSETQ. The CDR3 sequence is 18 residues long. CDR3 sequence reads: CASTLTSGRAPNTGELFF. CDR3 nucleotide sequence: TGCGCCAGCACCCTGACTAGCGGGAGGGCCCCGAACACCGGGGAGCTGTTTTTT.

The chain combines TRBV7-2 with TRBJ2-1; TRBD2 matches 14 bases. The CDR3 sequence is 16 residues long. The ends lost 1 base at V and 9 bases at J; junction bases unmatched: 5. CDR1 SGHTA and CDR2 FQGNSA come from the germline V gene. DNA of the CDR3: TGTGCCAGCAGCTTAGATGTGACTAGCGGGAGGGGTGAGCAGTTCTTC. It translates to CASSLDVTSGRGEQFF.

This clonotype was detected only a few times. The CDR3 DNA follows: TGCAGTGCTAGAGTGGCTAGCGTTATAACCTGGAACACAGATACGCAGTATTTT. Protein: CSARVASVITWNTDTQYF. J is TRBJ2-3 and V is TRBV20-1; D possibly corresponds to TRBD2 (6 bases). V lost 1 base to trimming and J lost 2 bases, with 22 bases between them. The CDR3 has 18 amino acids. Looked up from germline, CDR1 is DFQATT and CDR2 is SNEGSKA (reference sequence).

The V gene is TRBV3-1, the J gene TRBJ1-1; a weak D match, TRBD1 (5 bases). V gave up 3 bases and J gave up 4 bases, with 15 bases separating them. The length of the CDR3 is 15 residues. Germline CDR1 reads LGHDT; CDR2 reads YNNKEL (reference sequence). In nucleotides, the CDR3 is TGTGCCAGCAGCCAGGTCTTGCGGCAGGGCACTGAAGCTTTCTTT. Residues: CASSQVLRQGTEAFF. Full variable domain (rest looked up from reference TRBV3-1 and TRBJ1-1): DTAVSQTPKYLVTQMGNDKSIKCEQNLGHDTMYWYKQDSKKFLKIMFSYNNKELIINETVPNRFSPKSPDKAHLNLHINSLELGDSAVYFCASSQVLRQGTEAFFGQGTRLTVV.

This clonotype was observed a few times. The V and J genes are TRBV12-3 or TRBV12-4 and TRBJ1-5; D is uncertain. CDR3 length: 14 residues. The V gene lost 6 bases and the J gene lost 0 bases, with 9 bases spanning the gap. CDR3: CASSPVYSNQPQHF. DNA of the CDR3: TGTGCCAGCAGCCCGGTCTATAGCAATCAGCCCCAGCATTTT.

This chain uses TRBV7-9 with TRBJ2-7, with a weak D call TRBD2 (5 bases). The V end lost 5 bases, the J end lost 0 bases, and 14 bases lay between the germline ends. This CDR3 has 15 residues. Germline V gives CDR1 SEHNR, CDR2 FQNEAQ (reference sequence). DNA of the CDR3: TGTGCCAGCAGCAGCTACTCGGGGAGCTCCTACGAGCAGTACTTC. Its translation is CASSSYSGSSYEQYF.

This clonotype was found a few times. CDR3 sequence: CASNTRPRVHEQYF. The CDR3 DNA reads TGTGCCAGCAACACACGCCCCAGGGTCCACGAGCAGTACTTC. The J gene is TRBJ2-7, the V gene TRBV28; D possibly corresponds to TRBD1 (5 bases). CDR1 and CDR2 (germline): MDHEN, SYDVKM. Deletions cut 7 bases from V and 5 bases from J, with 18 bases between. This CDR3 spans 14 amino acids.

The chain employs TRBV20-1 and TRBJ2-1; D remains unclear. V was shortened by 1 base and J by 12 bases, with 10 bases between the two germline ends. The CDR3 is 11 amino acids. The germline V gene encodes CDR1 DFQATT and CDR2 SNEGSKA (reference sequence). CDR3 amino acids: CSARGPGRQFF. Here the CDR3 DNA reads TGCAGTGCTAGAGGCCCAGGTCGGCAGTTCTTC.

This clonotype was seen a few times. V and J are TRBV7-9 and TRBJ1-6, with a tentative D call TRBD1 (6 bases). The V end lost 5 bases, the J end lost 7 bases, and 18 bases lay between the germline ends. The CDR3 runs to 16 residues. From germline, CDR1 is SEHNR and CDR2 FQNEAQ (reference sequence). The CDR3 DNA sequence: TGTGCCAGCAGCAGAGGACAGTCATCCGGCAATTCACCCCTCCACTTT. It specifies CASSRGQSSGNSPLHF.